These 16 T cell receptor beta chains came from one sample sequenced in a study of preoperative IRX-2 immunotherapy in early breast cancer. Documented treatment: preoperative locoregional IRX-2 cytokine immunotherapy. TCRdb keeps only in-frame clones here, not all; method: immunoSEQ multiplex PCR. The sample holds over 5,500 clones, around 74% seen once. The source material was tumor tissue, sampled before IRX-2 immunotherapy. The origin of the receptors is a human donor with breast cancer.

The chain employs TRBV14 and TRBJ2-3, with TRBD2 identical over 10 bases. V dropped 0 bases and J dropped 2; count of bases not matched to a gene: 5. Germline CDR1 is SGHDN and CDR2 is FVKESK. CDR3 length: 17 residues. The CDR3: CASSQDTGLAYTDTQYF. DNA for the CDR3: TGTGCCAGCAGCCAAGATACGGGACTAGCGTACACAGATACGCAGTATTTT.

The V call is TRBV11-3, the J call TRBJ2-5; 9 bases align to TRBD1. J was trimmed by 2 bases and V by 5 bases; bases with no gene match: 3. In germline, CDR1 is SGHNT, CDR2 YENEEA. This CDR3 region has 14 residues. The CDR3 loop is CASSAGTGQETQYF. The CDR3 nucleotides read TGTGCCAGCAGCGCCGGGACAGGGCAAGAGACCCAGTACTTC.

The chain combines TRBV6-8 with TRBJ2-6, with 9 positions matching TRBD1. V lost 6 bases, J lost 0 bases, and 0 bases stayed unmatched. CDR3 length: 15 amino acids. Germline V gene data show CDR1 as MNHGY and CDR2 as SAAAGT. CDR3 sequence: CASRTGGSGANVLTF. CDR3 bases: TGTGCCAGCAGGACAGGGGGCTCTGGGGCCAACGTCCTGACTTTC.

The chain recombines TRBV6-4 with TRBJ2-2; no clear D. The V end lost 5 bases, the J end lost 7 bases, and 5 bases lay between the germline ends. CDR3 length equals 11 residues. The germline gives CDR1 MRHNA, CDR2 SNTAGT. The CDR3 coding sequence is TGTGCCAGCAGTTACCTCGGGGAGCTGTTTTTT. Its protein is CASSYLGELFF.

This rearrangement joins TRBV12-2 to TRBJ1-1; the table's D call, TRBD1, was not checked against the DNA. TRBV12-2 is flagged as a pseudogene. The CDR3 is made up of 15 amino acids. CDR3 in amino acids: CASRLISVVQVEAFF. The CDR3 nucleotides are TGTGCAAGTCGCTTAATTTCGGTGGTGCAGGTTGAAGCTTTCTTT.

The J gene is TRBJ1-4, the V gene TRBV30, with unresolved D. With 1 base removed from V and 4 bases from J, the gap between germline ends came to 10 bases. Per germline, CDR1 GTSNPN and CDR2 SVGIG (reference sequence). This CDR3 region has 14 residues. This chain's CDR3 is CAWSAQDLNEKLFF. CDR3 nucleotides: TGTGCCTGGAGTGCCCAGGACCTTAATGAAAAACTGTTTTTT.

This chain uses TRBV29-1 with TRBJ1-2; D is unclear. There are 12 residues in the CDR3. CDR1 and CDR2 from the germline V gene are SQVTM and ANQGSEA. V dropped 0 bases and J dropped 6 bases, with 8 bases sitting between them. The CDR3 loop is CSVEDTPNGYTF. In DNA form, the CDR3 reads TGCAGCGTTGAAGATACACCTAATGGCTACACCTTC.

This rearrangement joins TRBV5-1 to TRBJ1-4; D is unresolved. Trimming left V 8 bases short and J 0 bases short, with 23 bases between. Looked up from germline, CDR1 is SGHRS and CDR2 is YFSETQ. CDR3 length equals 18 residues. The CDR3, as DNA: TGCGCCAGTCACCCACCCCGAATAGAGTGGCCAACTAATGAAAAACTGTTTTTT. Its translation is CASHPPRIEWPTNEKLFF.

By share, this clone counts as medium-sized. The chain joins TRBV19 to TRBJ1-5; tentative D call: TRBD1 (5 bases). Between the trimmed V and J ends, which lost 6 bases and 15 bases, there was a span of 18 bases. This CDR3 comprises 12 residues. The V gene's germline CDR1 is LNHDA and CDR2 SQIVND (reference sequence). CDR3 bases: TGTGCCAGTAGCCCTCTGGGGACCGTTCGGCATTTT. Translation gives CASSPLGTVRHF.

The CDR3: CASSSYRLHHYGYTF. The CDR3 DNA follows: TGTGCCAGCAGTTCTTACCGGCTCCACCACTATGGCTACACCTTC. The chain carries TRBV28 and TRBJ1-2; D is uncertain. The V end lost 4 bases, the J end lost 3 bases, and 15 bases lay between the germline ends. The CDR3 covers 15 residues. The germline gives CDR1 MDHEN, CDR2 SYDVKM.

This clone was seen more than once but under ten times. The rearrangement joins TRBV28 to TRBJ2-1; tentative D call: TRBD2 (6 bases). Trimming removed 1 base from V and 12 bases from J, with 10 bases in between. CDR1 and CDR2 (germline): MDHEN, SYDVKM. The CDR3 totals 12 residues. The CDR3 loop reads CASSLLRGGQFF. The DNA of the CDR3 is TGTGCCAGCAGTTTATTGCGGGGAGGGCAGTTCTTC.

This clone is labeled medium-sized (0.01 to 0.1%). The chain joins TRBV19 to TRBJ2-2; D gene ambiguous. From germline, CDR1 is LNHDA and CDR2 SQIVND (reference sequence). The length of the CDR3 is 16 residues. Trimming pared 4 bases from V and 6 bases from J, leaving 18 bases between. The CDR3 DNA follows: TGTGCCAGTAGTACTCCAGGTTCCATTGGGGCCGGGGAGCTGTTTTTT. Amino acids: CASSTPGSIGAGELFF.

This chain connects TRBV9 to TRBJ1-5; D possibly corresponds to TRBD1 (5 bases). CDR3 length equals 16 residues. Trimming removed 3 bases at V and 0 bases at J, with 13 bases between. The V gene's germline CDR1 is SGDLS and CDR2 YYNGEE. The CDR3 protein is CASSAGGPNSNQPQHF. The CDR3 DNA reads TGTGCCAGCAGCGCTGGGGGTCCTAATAGCAATCAGCCCCAGCATTTT.

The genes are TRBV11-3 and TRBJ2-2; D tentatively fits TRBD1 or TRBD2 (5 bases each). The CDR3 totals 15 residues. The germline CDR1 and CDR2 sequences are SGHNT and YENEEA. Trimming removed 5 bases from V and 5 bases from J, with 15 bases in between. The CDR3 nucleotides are TGTGCCAGCAGCCAATCCGGGGCTTGGACCGGGGAGCTGTTTTTT. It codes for CASSQSGAWTGELFF. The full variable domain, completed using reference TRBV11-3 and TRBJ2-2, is EAGVVQSPRYKIIEKKQPVAFWCNPISGHNTLYWYLQNLGQGPELLIRYENEEAVDDSQLPKDRFSAERLKGVDSTLKIQPAELGDSAVYLCASSQSGAWTGELFFGEGSRLTVL.

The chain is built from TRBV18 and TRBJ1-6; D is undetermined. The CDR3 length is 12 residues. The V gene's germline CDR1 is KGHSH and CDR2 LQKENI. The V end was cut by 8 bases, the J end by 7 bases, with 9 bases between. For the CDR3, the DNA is TGTGCCAGCCCCTTTTCAAATTCACCCCTCCACTTT. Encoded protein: CASPFSNSPLHF.

CDR3 DNA sequence: TGTGCCAGCATTACCGCCGGGACAGGGGTAAATCAGCCCCAGCATTTT. Its protein is CASITAGTGVNQPQHF. V and J are TRBV6-7 and TRBJ1-5; 10 bases fit TRBD1. TRBV6-7 is classed as an ORF, of uncertain function. This CDR3 spans 16 amino acids. Trimming cost V 7 bases and J 4 bases; bases outside gene matches: 10.